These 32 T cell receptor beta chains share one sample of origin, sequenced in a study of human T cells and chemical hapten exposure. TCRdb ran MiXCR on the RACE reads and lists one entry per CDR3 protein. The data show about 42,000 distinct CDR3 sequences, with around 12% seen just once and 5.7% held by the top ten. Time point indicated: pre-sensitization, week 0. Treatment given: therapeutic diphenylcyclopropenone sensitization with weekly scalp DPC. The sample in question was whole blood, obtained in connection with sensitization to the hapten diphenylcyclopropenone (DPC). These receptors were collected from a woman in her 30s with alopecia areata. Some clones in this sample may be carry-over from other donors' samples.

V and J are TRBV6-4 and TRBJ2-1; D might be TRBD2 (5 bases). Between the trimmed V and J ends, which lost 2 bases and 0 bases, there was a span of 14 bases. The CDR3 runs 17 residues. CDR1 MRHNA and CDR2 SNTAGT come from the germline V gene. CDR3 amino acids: CASSDDPNRGSYNEQFF. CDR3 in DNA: TGTGCCAGCAGTGACGACCCTAATCGGGGCTCCTACAATGAGCAGTTCTTC.

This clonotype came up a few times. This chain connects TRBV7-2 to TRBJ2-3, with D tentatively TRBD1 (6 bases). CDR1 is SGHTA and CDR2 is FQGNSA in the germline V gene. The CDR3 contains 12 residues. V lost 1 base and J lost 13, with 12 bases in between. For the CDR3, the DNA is TGTGCCAGCAGCTTAGGACTGGACAGAGAGTATTTT. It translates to CASSLGLDREYF.

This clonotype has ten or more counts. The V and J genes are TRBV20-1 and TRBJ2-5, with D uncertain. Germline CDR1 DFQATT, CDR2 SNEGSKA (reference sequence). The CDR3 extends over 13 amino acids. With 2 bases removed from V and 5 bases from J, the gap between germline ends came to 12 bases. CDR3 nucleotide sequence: TGCAGTGCTAGATTTCCCACCTCGGAGACCCAGTACTTC. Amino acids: CSARFPTSETQYF.

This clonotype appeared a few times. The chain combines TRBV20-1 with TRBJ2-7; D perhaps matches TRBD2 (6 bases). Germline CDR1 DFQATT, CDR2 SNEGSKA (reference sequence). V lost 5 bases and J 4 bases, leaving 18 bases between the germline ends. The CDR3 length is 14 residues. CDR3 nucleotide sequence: TGCAGTGCTCCAGAGGCCGGGAGTGTTTACGAGCAGTACTTC. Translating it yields CSAPEAGSVYEQYF.

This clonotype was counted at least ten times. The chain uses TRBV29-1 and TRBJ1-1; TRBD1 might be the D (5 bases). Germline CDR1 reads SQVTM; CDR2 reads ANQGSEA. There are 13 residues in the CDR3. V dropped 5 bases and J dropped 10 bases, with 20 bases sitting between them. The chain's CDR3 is CSVLTWDSSAAFF. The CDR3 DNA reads TGCAGCGTTTTAACCTGGGACTCTTCAGCAGCTTTCTTT. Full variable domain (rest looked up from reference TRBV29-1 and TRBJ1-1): SAVISQKPSRDICQRGTSLTIQCQVDSQVTMMFWYRQQPGQSLTLIATANQGSEATYESGFVIDKFPISRPNLTFSTLTVSNMSPEDSSIYLCSVLTWDSSAAFFGQGTRLTVV.

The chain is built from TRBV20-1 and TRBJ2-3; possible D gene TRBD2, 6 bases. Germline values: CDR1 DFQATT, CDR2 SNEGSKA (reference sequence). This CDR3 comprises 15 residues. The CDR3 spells CRAAGGLAGTDTQYF. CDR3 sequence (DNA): TGCAGGGCAGCCGGGGGATTAGCAGGCACAGATACGCAGTATTTT.

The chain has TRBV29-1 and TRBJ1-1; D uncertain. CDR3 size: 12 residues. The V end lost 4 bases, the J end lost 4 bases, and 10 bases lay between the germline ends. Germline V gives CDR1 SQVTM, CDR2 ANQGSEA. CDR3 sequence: CSVVDRGTEAFF. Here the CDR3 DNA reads TGCAGCGTTGTCGACCGCGGCACTGAAGCTTTCTTT.

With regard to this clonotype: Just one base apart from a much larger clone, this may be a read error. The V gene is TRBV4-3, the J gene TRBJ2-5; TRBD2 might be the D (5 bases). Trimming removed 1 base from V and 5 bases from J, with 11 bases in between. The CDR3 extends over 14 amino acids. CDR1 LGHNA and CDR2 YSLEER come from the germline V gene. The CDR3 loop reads CASSQVNCGETQYF. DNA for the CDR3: TGCGCCAGCAGCCAAGTGAACTGCGGGGAGACCCAGTACTTC.

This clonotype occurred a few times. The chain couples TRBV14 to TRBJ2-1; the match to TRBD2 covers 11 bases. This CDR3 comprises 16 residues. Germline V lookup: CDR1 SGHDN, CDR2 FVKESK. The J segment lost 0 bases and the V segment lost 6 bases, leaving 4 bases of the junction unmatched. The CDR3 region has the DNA TGTGCCAGCAGTCGACTAGCGGGACTCTCCTACAATGAGCAGTTCTTC. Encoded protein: CASSRLAGLSYNEQFF.

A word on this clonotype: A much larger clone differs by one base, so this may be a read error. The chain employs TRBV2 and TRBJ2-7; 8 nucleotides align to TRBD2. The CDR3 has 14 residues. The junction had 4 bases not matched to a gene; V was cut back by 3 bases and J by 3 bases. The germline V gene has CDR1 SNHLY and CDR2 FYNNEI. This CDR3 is CASSEWTSHYEQYF. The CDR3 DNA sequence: TGTGCCAGCAGTGAGTGGACTAGCCACTACGAGCAGTACTTC.

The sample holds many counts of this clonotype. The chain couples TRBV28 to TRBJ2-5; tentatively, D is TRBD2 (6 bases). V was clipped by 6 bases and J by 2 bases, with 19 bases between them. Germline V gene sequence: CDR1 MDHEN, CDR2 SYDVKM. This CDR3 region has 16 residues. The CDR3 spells CASSPGGAGYQETQYF. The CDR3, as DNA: TGTGCCAGCAGCCCCGGAGGGGCGGGCTATCAAGAGACCCAGTACTTC. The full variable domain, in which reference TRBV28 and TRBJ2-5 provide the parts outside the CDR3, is DVKVTQSSRYLVKRTGEKVFLECVQDMDHENMFWYRQDPGLGLRLIYFSYDVKMKEKGDIPEGYSVSREKKERFSLILESASTNQTSMYLCASSPGGAGYQETQYFGPGTRLLVL.

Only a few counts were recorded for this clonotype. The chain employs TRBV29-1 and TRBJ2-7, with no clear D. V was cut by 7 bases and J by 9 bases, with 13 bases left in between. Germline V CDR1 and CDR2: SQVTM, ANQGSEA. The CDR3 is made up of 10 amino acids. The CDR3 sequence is CSAMSCGQYF. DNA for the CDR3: TGCAGCGCCATGTCCTGCGGGCAGTACTTC.

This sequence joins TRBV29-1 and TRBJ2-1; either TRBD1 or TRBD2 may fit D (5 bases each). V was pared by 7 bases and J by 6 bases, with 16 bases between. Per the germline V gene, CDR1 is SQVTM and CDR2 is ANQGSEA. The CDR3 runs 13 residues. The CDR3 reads CSATTGTTNEQFF. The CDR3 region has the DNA TGCAGCGCTACAACTGGGACGACCAATGAGCAGTTCTTC.

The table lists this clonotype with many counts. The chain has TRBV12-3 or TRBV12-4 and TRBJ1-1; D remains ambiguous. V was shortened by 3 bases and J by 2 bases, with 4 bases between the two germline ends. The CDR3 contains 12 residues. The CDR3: CASSFRNTEAFF. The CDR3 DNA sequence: TGTGCCAGCAGTTTTAGAAACACTGAAGCTTTCTTT.

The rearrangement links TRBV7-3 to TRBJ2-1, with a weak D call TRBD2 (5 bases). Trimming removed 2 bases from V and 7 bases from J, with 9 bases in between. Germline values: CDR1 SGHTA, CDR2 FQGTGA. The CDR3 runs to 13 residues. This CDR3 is CASSLGSGNEQFF. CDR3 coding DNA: TGTGCCAGCAGCTTAGGATCGGGGAATGAGCAGTTCTTC.

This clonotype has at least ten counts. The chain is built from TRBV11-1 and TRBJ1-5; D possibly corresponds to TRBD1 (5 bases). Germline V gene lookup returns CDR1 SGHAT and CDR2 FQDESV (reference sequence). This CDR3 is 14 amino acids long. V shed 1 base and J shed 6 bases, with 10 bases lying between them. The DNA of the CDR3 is TGTGCCAGCAGCTTAGAGCCCGGGGCTCAGCCCCAGCATTTT. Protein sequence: CASSLEPGAQPQHF.

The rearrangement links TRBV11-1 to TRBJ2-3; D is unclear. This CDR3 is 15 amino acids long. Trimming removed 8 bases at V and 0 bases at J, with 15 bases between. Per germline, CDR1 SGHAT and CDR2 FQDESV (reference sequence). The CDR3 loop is CASCYVGTSTDTQYF. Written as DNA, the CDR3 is TGTGCCAGCTGCTACGTGGGAACTAGCACAGATACGCAGTATTTT. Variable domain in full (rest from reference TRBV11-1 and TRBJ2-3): EAEVAQSPRYKITEKSQAVAFWCDPISGHATLYWYRQILGQGPELLVQFQDESVVDDSQLPKDRFSAERLKGVDSTLKIQPAELGDSAMYLCASCYVGTSTDTQYFGPGTRLTVL.

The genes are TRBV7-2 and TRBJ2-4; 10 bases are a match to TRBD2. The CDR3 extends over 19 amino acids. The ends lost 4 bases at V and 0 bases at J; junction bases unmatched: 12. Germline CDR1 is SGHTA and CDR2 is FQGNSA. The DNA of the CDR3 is TGTGCCAGCAGCTCCATAGCGGGAGGCGTTAAACTAGCCAAAAACATTCAGTACTTC. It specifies CASSSIAGGVKLAKNIQYF.

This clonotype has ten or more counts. The CDR3: CASSEKGNIQYF. CDR3 sequence (DNA): TGTGCCAGCAGTGAAAAGGGAAACATTCAGTACTTC. The chain is built from TRBV6-1 and TRBJ2-4, with no clear D. Trimming stripped 2 bases from V and 6 bases from J, with 5 bases between. Germline V CDR1 and CDR2: MNHNS, SASEGT. This CDR3 region has 12 residues.

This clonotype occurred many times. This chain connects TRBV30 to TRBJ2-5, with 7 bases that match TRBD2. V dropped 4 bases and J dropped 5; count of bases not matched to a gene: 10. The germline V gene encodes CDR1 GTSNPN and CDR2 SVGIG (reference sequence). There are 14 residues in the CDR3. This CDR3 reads CAWKVLGGLETQYF. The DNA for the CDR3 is TGTGCCTGGAAAGTTTTGGGAGGGCTCGAGACCCAGTACTTC.

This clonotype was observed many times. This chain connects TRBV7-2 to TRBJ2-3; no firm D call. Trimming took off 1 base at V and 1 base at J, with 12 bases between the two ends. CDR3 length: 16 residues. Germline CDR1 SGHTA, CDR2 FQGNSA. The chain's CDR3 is CASSLVKILRTDTQYF. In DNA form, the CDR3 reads TGTGCCAGCAGCTTAGTAAAGATATTACGCACAGATACGCAGTATTTT.

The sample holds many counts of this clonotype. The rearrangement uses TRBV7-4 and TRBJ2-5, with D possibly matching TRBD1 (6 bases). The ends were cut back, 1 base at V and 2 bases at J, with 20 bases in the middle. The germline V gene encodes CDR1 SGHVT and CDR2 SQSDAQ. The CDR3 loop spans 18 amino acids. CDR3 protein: CASSLVEVQGNGQETQYF. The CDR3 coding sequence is TGTGCCAGCAGCTTAGTAGAAGTACAGGGTAACGGGCAAGAGACCCAGTACTTC.

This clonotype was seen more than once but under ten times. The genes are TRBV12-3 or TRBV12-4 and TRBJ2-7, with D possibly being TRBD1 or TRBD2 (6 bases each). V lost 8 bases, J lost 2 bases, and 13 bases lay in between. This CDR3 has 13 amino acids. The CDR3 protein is CASGRGQPYEQYF. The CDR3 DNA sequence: TGTGCCAGCGGGCGGGGACAACCCTACGAGCAGTACTTC.

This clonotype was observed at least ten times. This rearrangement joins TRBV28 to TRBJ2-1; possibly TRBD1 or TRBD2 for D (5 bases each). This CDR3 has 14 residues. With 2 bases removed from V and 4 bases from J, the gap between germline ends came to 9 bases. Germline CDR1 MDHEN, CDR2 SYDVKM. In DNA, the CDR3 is TGTGCCAGCAGTTTAATCGGGGCTTACAATGAGCAGTTCTTC. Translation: CASSLIGAYNEQFF.

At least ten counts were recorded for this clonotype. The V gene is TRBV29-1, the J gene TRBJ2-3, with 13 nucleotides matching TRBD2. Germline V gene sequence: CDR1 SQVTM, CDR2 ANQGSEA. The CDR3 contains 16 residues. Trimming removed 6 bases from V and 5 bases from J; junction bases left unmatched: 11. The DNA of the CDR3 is TGCAGCGTCCTGGGACTAGCGGGACTCTACGGAGATACGCAGTATTTT. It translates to CSVLGLAGLYGDTQYF.

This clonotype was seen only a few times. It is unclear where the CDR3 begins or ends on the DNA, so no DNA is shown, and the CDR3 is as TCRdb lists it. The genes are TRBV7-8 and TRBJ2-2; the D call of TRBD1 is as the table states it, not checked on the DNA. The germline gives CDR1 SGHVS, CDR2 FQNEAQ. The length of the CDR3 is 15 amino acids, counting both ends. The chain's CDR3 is CASSLGRGDPGSCFF.

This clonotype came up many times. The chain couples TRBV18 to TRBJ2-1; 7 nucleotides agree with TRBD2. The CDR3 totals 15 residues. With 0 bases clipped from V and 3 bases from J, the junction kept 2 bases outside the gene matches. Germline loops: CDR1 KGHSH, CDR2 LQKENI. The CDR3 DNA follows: TGTGCCAGCTCACCACCGGGAGGGCTCTACAATGAGCAGTTCTTC. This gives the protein CASSPPGGLYNEQFF. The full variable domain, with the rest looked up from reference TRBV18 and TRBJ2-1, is NAGVMQNPRHLVRRRGQEARLRCSPMKGHSHVYWYRQLPEEGLKFMVYLQKENIIDESGMPKERFSAEFPKEGPSILRIQQVVRGDSAAYFCASSPPGGLYNEQFFGPGTRLTVL.

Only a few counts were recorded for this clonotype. Here the CDR3 DNA reads TGTGCCAGCAGTTTAACCCCTTTCAACTATGGCTACACCTTC. Translation: CASSLTPFNYGYTF. The V call is TRBV27, the J call TRBJ1-2; D ambiguous. CDR1 and CDR2 from the germline V gene are MNHEY and SMNVEV (reference sequence). Trimming shortened V by 2 bases and J by 2 bases, and 9 bases separated the two germline ends. The CDR3 spans 14 residues.

The CDR3 nucleotides are TGTGCCAGCAGTGACAACTCCCTCCAGTACTTC. It specifies CASSDNSLQYF. V and J are TRBV2 and TRBJ2-7; D is uncertain. The CDR3 length is 11 residues. In germline, CDR1 is SNHLY, CDR2 FYNNEI. The V and J ends lost 3 bases and 10 bases respectively, with 10 bases between them.

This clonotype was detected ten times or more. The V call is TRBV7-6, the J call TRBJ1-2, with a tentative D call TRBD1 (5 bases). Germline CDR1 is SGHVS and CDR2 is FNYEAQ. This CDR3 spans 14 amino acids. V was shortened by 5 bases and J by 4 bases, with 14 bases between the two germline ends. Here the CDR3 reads CASSPGTSAYGYTF. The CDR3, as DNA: TGTGCCAGCAGCCCTGGGACGTCCGCCTATGGCTACACCTTC.

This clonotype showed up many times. The CDR3 bases are TGTGCCACCAGCAGAGATCTTTTATCCCATGAGCAGTTCTTC. It encodes CATSRDLLSHEQFF. V is TRBV15 and J is TRBJ2-1; no clear D. CDR1 is LNHNV, CDR2 YYDKDF, per germline (reference sequence). V was pared by 0 bases and J by 8 bases, with 11 bases between. This CDR3 contains 14 residues.

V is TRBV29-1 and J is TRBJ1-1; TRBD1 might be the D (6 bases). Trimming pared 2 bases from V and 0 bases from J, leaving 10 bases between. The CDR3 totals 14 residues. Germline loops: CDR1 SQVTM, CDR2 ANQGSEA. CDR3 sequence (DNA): TGCAGCGTTGAATCGACAGGCTTGAACACTGAAGCTTTCTTT. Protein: CSVESTGLNTEAFF.